The clone carrying this T cell receptor (beta chain) was counted at least ten times. Its antigen is currently unknown. This CDR3 is 15 amino acids long. V lost 6 bases, J lost 1 base, and 15 bases lay in between. CDR1 is MDHEN, CDR2 SYDVKM, per germline. Unique molecular identifiers were incorporated during preparation of the TCRbeta library. Each CDR3 protein gets one entry after TCRdb re-called the PCR reads with MiXCR. In the table there are about 640,000 distinct CDR3 sequences, over 10% of which are singletons. These data come from a study of T-cell reconstitution after alpha-beta-depleted transplantation in children. Study-level points and caveats: Surviving recipient T cells and thymic progenitors produced the high day-60 TCRbeta diversity seen in some patients.

The origin of this receptor is a male patient between 10 and 17 years old who had a stem cell transplant for acute myeloid leukemia, so the T cells may come from the graft donor. The starting material was PBMCs, mostly from graft donor cells, obtained 360 days after TCRalphabeta/CD19-depleted stem cell transplant. The chain recombines TRBV28 with TRBJ1-1, with D perhaps matching TRBD1 (5 bases). The CDR3 spells CASSPPPGTNTEAFF. CDR3 nucleotides: TGTGCCAGCAGCCCCCCTCCGGGGACGAACACTGAAGCTTTCTTT.